This passage covers 7 T cell receptor beta chains from one sample sequenced in a study of T-cell reconstitution after alpha-beta-depleted transplantation in children. Construction of the TCRbeta library involved unique molecular identifiers. In TCRdb, the PCR reads were re-called with MiXCR into one record per CDR3 protein. The table has about 110,000 distinct CDR3 sequences, roughly 6.1% seen once. The material was PBMCs, mostly from graft donor cells, obtained 360 days after TCRalphabeta/CD19-depleted stem cell transplant. These receptors came from a male patient between 2 and 10 years old who had a stem cell transplant for acute lymphoblastic leukemia, so the T cells may come from the graft donor.

The V call is TRBV12-3 or TRBV12-4, the J call TRBJ2-2; 14 nucleotides agree with TRBD2. V was clipped by 6 bases and J by 0 bases; unmatched bases: 3. The CDR3 consists of 17 residues. The CDR3 DNA reads as TGTGCCAGCAGGGGACTAGCGGGAGCCGCGAACACCGGGGAGCTGTTTTTT. Its translation: CASRGLAGAANTGELFF.

The chain recombines TRBV29-1 with TRBJ1-4; 9 bases align to TRBD1. Germline-derived CDR1 and CDR2 are SQVTM and ANQGSEA. The V segment lost 4 bases and the J segment 8 bases; nucleotides outside the gene matches: 8. CDR3 size: 14 residues. Written as DNA, the CDR3 is TGCAGCGTTGGGGGGACAGGGATTGGCGAAAAACTGTTTTTT. Amino acid sequence: CSVGGTGIGEKLFF.

This clonotype was seen ten or more times. The chain joins TRBV15 to TRBJ1-1; no clear D gene. Germline-derived CDR1 and CDR2 are LNHNV and YYDKDF (reference sequence). Trimming took off 5 bases at V and 4 bases at J, with 14 bases between the two ends. The CDR3 covers 14 residues. The CDR3 protein is CATSEREPGTEAFF. CDR3 DNA: TGTGCCACCAGCGAGCGAGAACCTGGCACTGAAGCTTTCTTT.

Many counts were recorded for this clonotype. The rearrangement links TRBV5-1 to TRBJ1-4; D not certain. Germline V gene sequence: CDR1 SGHRS, CDR2 YFSETQ. Trimming cost V 0 bases and J 4 bases, with 10 bases left between them. The CDR3 has 15 residues. CDR3 region: CASSLEARSNEKLFF. The CDR3 DNA is TGCGCCAGCAGCTTGGAGGCGCGGAGTAATGAAAAACTGTTTTTT.

This sequence joins TRBV5-6 and TRBJ2-1; D is uncertain. Trimming removed 0 bases at V and 15 bases at J, with 13 bases between. This CDR3 contains 12 residues. The germline V gene encodes CDR1 SGHDT and CDR2 YYEEEE. The CDR3 nucleotides read TGTGCCAGCAGCTTGGGCGTTCCGCTGATGTTCTTC. Protein: CASSLGVPLMFF. Combining the CDR3 with reference TRBV5-6 and TRBJ2-1 gives the whole variable domain DAGVTQSPTHLIKTRGQQVTLRCSPKSGHDTVSWYQQALGQGPQFIFQYYEEEERQRGNFPDRFSGHQFPNYSSELNVNALLLGDSALYLCASSLGVPLMFFGPGTRLTVL.

This clonotype was seen only a few times. V and J are TRBV20-1 and TRBJ2-3; 10 bases are a match to TRBD2. CDR3 size: 16 residues. The germline V gene has CDR1 DFQATT and CDR2 SNEGSKA (reference sequence). Germline trimming cut 0 bases from V and 2 bases from J; bases unmatched to any gene: 5. CDR3 sequence: CSAREGTSVLTDTQYF. CDR3 coding DNA: TGCAGTGCTAGAGAAGGGACTAGCGTCCTCACAGATACGCAGTATTTT.

This clonotype showed up many times. This rearrangement joins TRBV20-1 to TRBJ1-3, with 8 nucleotides matching TRBD1. The trim removed 3 bases at V and 0 bases at J, leaving 7 bases unmatched. Germline CDR1 DFQATT, CDR2 SNEGSKA (reference sequence). The CDR3 runs 16 residues. DNA of the CDR3: TGCAGTGCTAGCAGGGACAGGCCTTTCTCTGGAAACACCATATATTTT. This sequence encodes CSASRDRPFSGNTIYF.